A selection of T cell receptor beta chains follows, all from one sample in a study of cytomegalovirus exposure and HLA in healthy donors. Clones were sequenced by immunoSEQ multiplex PCR, and TCRdb holds only the in-frame ones, with some missing. The sample holds roughly 130,000 clones, over 60% seen once. The sequenced sample was PBMCs. These receptors were collected from a woman in her 40s in good health and CMV-seropositive. CDR3s include the opening cysteine and the closing phenylalanine or tryptophan. A D gene is named only where the DNA matches it firmly. Some rows mark clone size as missing; the rest say once, few, many or name a class of expanded clone.

CDR3nt	CDR3aa	abundance	v_gene	j_gene	d_gene
TGTGCCAGCAGTGACATCGGCTCTGGGGCCAACGTCCTGACTTTC	CASSDIGSGANVLTF	many	TRBV6-4	TRBJ2-6	-
TGTGCCAGCAGCATAAACAGGTCTGGCTACACCTTC	CASSINRSGYTF	once	TRBV6-6	TRBJ1-2	-
TGTGCCAGCAGCCGGACTAGCGGGAGCCCCCCAGATACGCAGTATTTT	CASSRTSGSPPDTQYF	few	TRBV6-4	TRBJ2-3	TRBD2
TGTGCCAGCAGTTACGGGCAGGTGCCCTCCTACAATGAGCAGTTCTTC	CASSYGQVPSYNEQFF	-	TRBV6-5	TRBJ2-1	-
TGCGCCAGCAGCCTAACAGGCTCAACTAATGAAAAACTGTTTTTT	CASSLTGSTNEKLFF	-	TRBV5-1	TRBJ1-4	-
TGTGCCAGCAGCTTAGGGGCGGGAGGGTTGAGCTCCTACGAGCAGTACTTC	CASSLGAGGLSSYEQYF	-	TRBV7-9	TRBJ2-7	TRBD2
TGTGCCAGTAGTCCTCAGGACAGAGTGAACACTGAAGCTTTCTTT	CASSPQDRVNTEAFF	-	TRBV19	TRBJ1-1	-
TGTGCCAGCAGTACTACTAGCGGATTCTACGAGCAGTACTTC	CASSTTSGFYEQYF	-	TRBV25-1	TRBJ2-7	TRBD2
TGTGCCAGTAGTCCGCGGACAGGGGCGGCCGGGGAGCTGTTTTTT	CASSPRTGAAGELFF	-	TRBV19	TRBJ2-2	TRBD1
TGTGCCAGCTCACCTCGCGCCAGGACACAAAACACCGGGGAGCTGTTTTTT	CASSPRARTQNTGELFF	once	TRBV18	TRBJ2-2	-
TGTGCCAGCAGCTTAGAGGCTAGCGGGGGATCTAGCTCCTACAATGAGCAGTTCTTC	CASSLEASGGSSSYNEQFF	-	TRBV7-6	TRBJ2-1	TRBD2
TGTGCCAGCAGCTTGGGACTAGCGGGCCACAATGAGCAGTTCTTC	CASSLGLAGHNEQFF	-	TRBV7-2	TRBJ2-1	TRBD2
TGCGCCAGCAGCTCGACTAGCGGACAGGGCGTTTCACCCCTCCACTTT	CASSSTSGQGVSPLHF	-	TRBV5-1	TRBJ1-6	TRBD1
TGTGCCAGTAGTCAACAGGACAACCAAGAGACCCAGTACTTC	CASSQQDNQETQYF	-	TRBV19	TRBJ2-5	-
TGTGCCAGCTCACCACTTGACACTTCGTCTGAGCAGTACTTC	CASSPLDTSSEQYF	-	TRBV18	TRBJ2-7	-
TGTGCCAGCAGTGATTACATCCCGGGGGGCGCCCGTGAAGCTTTCTTT	CASSDYIPGGAREAFF	few	TRBV28	TRBJ1-1	-
TGTGCCAGCAGTGTGGGACAGGCGTACAATGAGCAGTTCTTC	CASSVGQAYNEQFF	-	TRBV6-4	TRBJ2-1	TRBD1
TGCAGTGCTGGGCCTGACACTGAAGCTTTCTTT	CSAGPDTEAFF	-	TRBV20-1	TRBJ1-1	-
TGTGCCAGCAGTGGGACGGGGACTAACTATGGCTACACCTTC	CASSGTGTNYGYTF	few	TRBV2	TRBJ1-2	-
TGTGCCAGCAGTGAACGGTGGGGGGGTTGGACTGAAGCTTTCTTT	CASSERWGGWTEAFF	many	TRBV6-1	TRBJ1-1	-
TGTGCCAGCAGCCCTCCCGTTCGAGATACGCAGTATTTT	CASSPPVRDTQYF	few	TRBV7-8	TRBJ2-3	-
TGCGCCAGCAGCTTGGGTGACACCCTGAGAAATGAAAAACTGTTTTTT	CASSLGDTLRNEKLFF	-	TRBV5-1	TRBJ1-4	-
TGTGCCAGTAGTACAGGCACAGGCAATCAGCCCCAGCATTTT	CASSTGTGNQPQHF	-	TRBV19	TRBJ1-5	-
TGTGCCAGCACCAAAAACCCGACTAGTCCCACCGGGGAGCTGTTTTTT	CASTKNPTSPTGELFF	-	TRBV28	TRBJ2-2	-
TGTGCCACCAGGGCAGGCGGGAAAAATCAGCCCCAGCATTTT	CATRAGGKNQPQHF	-	TRBV27	TRBJ1-5	-
TGTGCCAGCAGTTGGGCCGGCACTGAAGCTTTCTTT	CASSWAGTEAFF	-	TRBV25-1	TRBJ1-1	-
TGTGCCAGTAGTATAATGGAGGACAGAAGAGGCGAACAGCCCCAGCATTTT	CASSIMEDRRGEQPQHF	few	TRBV19	TRBJ1-5	-
TGTGCCAGCAGCGTAGCCCCAGACAGGGGTACTGAAGCTTTCTTT	CASSVAPDRGTEAFF	-	TRBV9	TRBJ1-1	TRBD1
TGCGCCAGCAGGGGGCAGCGGGCAATTAGCACAGATACGCAGTATTTT	CASRGQRAISTDTQYF	-	TRBV5-1	TRBJ2-3	-
TGCGCCAGCAGCCCCCGGGGACAGGGGTCCACCGGGGAGCTGTTTTTT	CASSPRGQGSTGELFF	-	TRBV5-1	TRBJ2-2	TRBD1
TGTGCCAGCAGTACCGGGACTGGGCGGGAGACCCAGTACTTC	CASSTGTGRETQYF	few	TRBV2	TRBJ2-5	-
TGTGCCATCAGTGAGTCGAGACAACCCTATGGCTACACCTTC	CAISESRQPYGYTF	-	TRBV10-3	TRBJ1-2	-
TGCAGCGGGGGGGGCGGACTAGCGGGAGAGTCGGATACGCAGTATTTT	CSGGGGLAGESDTQYF	-	TRBV29-1	TRBJ2-3	TRBD2